This T cell receptor (beta chain) was recovered during a study of cytomegalovirus exposure and HLA in healthy donors. The CDR3 consists of 15 residues. CDR1 is SGHRS and CDR2 is YFSETQ in the germline V gene. V was clipped by 0 bases and J by 0 bases; unmatched bases: 0. Findings of the study overall: Highly shared sequence variants in one cluster were likely a sequencing artifact.

With 60 Vbeta and 13 Jbeta primers, the PCR was carried out. Some clones are missing from TCRdb's copy, which holds only in-frame ones; the method was immunoSEQ multiplex PCR. The sample holds more than 95,000 clones, roughly three quarters seen once. Remarks on this clone: The antigen remains undetermined.

The sequencing input was PBMCs. The origin of this receptor is a man aged 25-40 years in good health and CMV-seronegative. The J gene is TRBJ1-5, the V gene TRBV5-1; 7 bases align to TRBD1. The CDR3 here is CASSLGDSSNQPQHF. CDR3 nucleotides: TGCGCCAGCAGCTTGGGGGACAGTAGCAATCAGCCCCAGCATTTT.